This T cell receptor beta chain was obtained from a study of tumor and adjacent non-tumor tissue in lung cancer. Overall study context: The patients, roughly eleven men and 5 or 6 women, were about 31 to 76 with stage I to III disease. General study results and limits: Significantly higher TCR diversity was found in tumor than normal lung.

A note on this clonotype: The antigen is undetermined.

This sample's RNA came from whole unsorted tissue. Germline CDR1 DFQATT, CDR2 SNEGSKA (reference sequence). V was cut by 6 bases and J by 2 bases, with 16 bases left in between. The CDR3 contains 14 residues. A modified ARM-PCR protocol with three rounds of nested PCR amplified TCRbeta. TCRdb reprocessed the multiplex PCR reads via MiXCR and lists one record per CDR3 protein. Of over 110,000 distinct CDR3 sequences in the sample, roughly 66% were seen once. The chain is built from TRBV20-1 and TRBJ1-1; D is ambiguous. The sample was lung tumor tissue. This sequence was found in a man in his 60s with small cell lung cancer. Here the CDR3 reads CSARRAVPNTEAFF. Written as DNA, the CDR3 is TGCAGTGCCCGAAGGGCGGTGCCAAACACTGAAGCTTTCTTT.